One sample yielded the 28 T cell receptor beta chains listed below, sequenced in a study of graft-versus-host responses after intestinal transplantation. Their cognate antigens are unknown. The assay was immunoSEQ multiplex PCR, and TCRdb's table has in-frame clones only and misses some. This sample has approximately 100,000 clones, with over 85% found just once. The starting material was unstimulated CD8+ T cells sorted from spleen or lymph node cells, obtained before intestinal transplant. Every receptor here comes from a human donor who received an intestinal transplant.

The chain links TRBV29-1 to TRBJ2-1; the match to TRBD2 covers 11 bases. Germline trimming cut 8 bases from V and 4 bases from J; bases unmatched to any gene: 16. Germline CDR1 is SQVTM and CDR2 is ANQGSEA. The CDR3 extends over 17 amino acids. The CDR3 nucleotides are TGCAGCACCAGAGGGGGTCGCGGACTAGCGGGTTACAATGAGCAGTTCTTC. Translating it yields CSTRGGRGLAGYNEQFF.

The rearrangement links TRBV27 to TRBJ2-7; D may be TRBD1 (6 bases). The length of the CDR3 is 14 residues. Per the germline V gene, CDR1 is MNHEY and CDR2 is SMNVEV (reference sequence). With 6 bases removed from V and 3 bases from J, the gap between germline ends came to 15 bases. The CDR3 DNA is TGTGCCAGCAGATTCGGACAGTTGGACTACGAGCAGTACTTC. It encodes CASRFGQLDYEQYF.

The chain carries TRBV4-1 and TRBJ1-5; the D gene is possibly TRBD1 (5 bases). The CDR3 is 18 residues long. Germline V gene sequence: CDR1 MGHRA, CDR2 YSYEKL. V was clipped by 1 base and J by 1 base, with 17 bases between them. The CDR3 DNA reads TGCGCCAGCAGCCAAGTTATGGGTTGGGGCGAGAGCAATCAGCCCCAGCATTTT. It is translated as CASSQVMGWGESNQPQHF.

The chain uses TRBV5-6 and TRBJ2-7; 8 bases line up with TRBD1. The germline gives CDR1 SGHDT, CDR2 YYEEEE. J lost 2 bases, V lost 3 bases, and 4 bases had no gene match. The CDR3 is 14 amino acids. CDR3 sequence reads: CASSWTGTAYEQYF. The CDR3 nucleotides read TGTGCCAGCAGCTGGACAGGGACAGCCTACGAGCAGTACTTC.

V is TRBV7-9 and J is TRBJ2-5; TRBD2 aligns across 11 bases. Per germline, CDR1 SEHNR and CDR2 FQNEAQ (reference sequence). The CDR3 runs 19 residues. V trimming: 4 bases; J trimming: 5 bases; junction bases outside the gene matches: 18. The CDR3 sequence: CASSSQNPLGLAVHETQYF. The CDR3 DNA sequence: TGTGCCAGCAGCTCCCAAAACCCCCTGGGACTAGCGGTCCACGAGACCCAGTACTTC.

The CDR3 reads CASSQDGTGSETQYF. DNA of the CDR3: TGCGCCAGCAGCCAAGATGGTACAGGGAGCGAGACCCAGTACTTC. The gene calls are TRBV4-1 and TRBJ2-5; TRBD1 is a possible D gene (6 bases). Trimming removed 0 bases at V and 5 bases at J, with 13 bases between. The CDR3 length is 15 residues. Germline assignment: CDR1 MGHRA and CDR2 YSYEKL.

The chain joins TRBV30 to TRBJ2-2, with D perhaps matching TRBD1 (6 bases). Germline assignment: CDR1 GTSNPN and CDR2 SVGIG (reference sequence). The CDR3 extends over 12 amino acids. V was pared by 8 bases and J by 1 base, with 8 bases between. The DNA of the CDR3 is TGTGCCGGGGGACAGAACACCGGGGAGCTGTTTTTT. It is translated as CAGGQNTGELFF. The complete variable domain, with remaining parts taken from reference TRBV30 and TRBJ2-2, reads SQTIHQWPATLVQPVGSPLSLECTVEGTSNPNLYWYRQAAGRGLQLLFYSVGIGQISSEVPQNLSASRPQDRQFILSSKKLLLSDSGFYLCAGGQNTGELFFGEGSRLTVL.

The chain recombines TRBV27 with TRBJ2-5, with 8 bases aligning to TRBD1. J gave up 2 bases and V 5 bases, and 7 bases lay outside the gene matches. The CDR3 sequence is 15 residues long. CDR1 is MNHEY, CDR2 SMNVEV, per germline (reference sequence). In DNA, the CDR3 is TGTGCCAGCAGTACATCGACAGGGGAACAAGAGACCCAGTACTTC. Translation: CASSTSTGEQETQYF.

The genes are TRBV4-1 and TRBJ2-1; maybe TRBD2 (6 bases). This CDR3 has 16 amino acids. V dropped 0 bases and J dropped 0 bases, with 9 bases sitting between them. CDR1 is MGHRA and CDR2 is YSYEKL in the germline V gene. The CDR3 nucleotides are TGCGCCAGCAGCCAAGATCGGGGGACCTCCTACAATGAGCAGTTCTTC. Protein product: CASSQDRGTSYNEQFF.

The J gene is TRBJ1-6, the V gene TRBV30; D is unclear. CDR1 is GTSNPN and CDR2 is SVGIG in the germline V gene (reference sequence). CDR3 size: 11 residues. Trimming took 2 bases from V and 6 from J, leaving 2 bases between them. The CDR3 nucleotides read TGTGCCTGGAGTCGTAATTCACCCCTCCACTTT. Translated: CAWSRNSPLHF.

This clone occurred a few times. CDR3 DNA: TGCGCCAGCAGCTGGGACAGCTCCTACGAGCAGTACTTC. Its protein is CASSWDSSYEQYF. V usage is TRBV5-1 and J usage is TRBJ2-7, with 7 positions matching TRBD1. Unmatched junction bases numbered 0, after V lost 3 bases and J lost 0 bases. The length of the CDR3 is 13 residues. Germline V gives CDR1 SGHRS, CDR2 YFSETQ.

The chain joins TRBV6-5 to TRBJ1-1; D is unresolved. The CDR3 covers 13 residues. V lost 8 bases, J lost 0 bases, and 10 bases lay in between. Germline CDR1 MNHEY, CDR2 SVGAGI. CDR3 sequence: CASSQDLNTEAFF. In DNA, the CDR3 is TGTGCCAGCTCCCAGGACCTGAACACTGAAGCTTTCTTT.

The V and J genes are TRBV19 and TRBJ2-3, with a tentative D call TRBD1 (6 bases). V lost 7 bases to trimming and J lost 1 base, with 9 bases between them. CDR1 and CDR2 from the germline V gene are LNHDA and SQIVND (reference sequence). The CDR3 runs to 13 residues. The CDR3 nucleotides are TGTGCCAGTACGACAGGAGGCACAGATACGCAGTATTTT. It yields the protein CASTTGGTDTQYF.

The chain employs TRBV30 and TRBJ2-7; TRBD1 matches 9 bases. V lost 6 bases and J lost 4; bases outside the gene matches: 13. Germline loops: CDR1 GTSNPN, CDR2 SVGIG (reference sequence). This CDR3 has 15 amino acids. The CDR3 DNA follows: TGTGCCTGTCACCCGGGCGGGACAGGGTTTTACGAGCAGTACTTC. This encodes CACHPGGTGFYEQYF.

This chain uses TRBV7-9 with TRBJ1-4, with 8 bases matching TRBD1. V shed 3 bases and J 0 bases; nucleotides not matched to a gene: 3. The CDR3 totals 16 residues. Per germline, CDR1 SEHNR and CDR2 FQNEAQ (reference sequence). DNA of the CDR3: TGTGCCAGCAGCTTGACAGGGGACCCAACTAATGAAAAACTGTTTTTT. It yields the protein CASSLTGDPTNEKLFF.

The CDR3 sequence: CASSLPGWGYEQYF. The CDR3 DNA is TGTGCCAGCAGCTTACCGGGATGGGGATACGAGCAGTACTTC. The rearrangement joins TRBV7-8 to TRBJ2-7; possibly TRBD2 for D (5 bases). Germline CDR1 reads SGHVS; CDR2 reads FQNEAQ. V was shortened by 2 bases and J by 4 bases, with 12 bases between the two germline ends. This CDR3 is 14 amino acids long.

The chain employs TRBV15 and TRBJ1-5; the match to TRBD1 covers 7 bases. The CDR3 spans 16 residues. V lost 2 bases, J lost 4 bases, and 8 bases stayed unmatched. The germline V gene encodes CDR1 LNHNV and CDR2 YYDKDF (reference sequence). CDR3 region: CATSRNAGTANQPQHF. The CDR3 DNA reads TGTGCCACCAGCAGAAACGCCGGGACAGCAAATCAGCCCCAGCATTTT.

The rearrangement uses TRBV30 and TRBJ2-3, with 7 nucleotides matching TRBD2. V was clipped by 2 bases and J by 3 bases; unmatched bases: 5. In germline, CDR1 is GTSNPN, CDR2 SVGIG (reference sequence). There are 14 residues in the CDR3. The CDR3 DNA sequence: TGTGCCTGGAGTCCAGGGCGGGGGACAGATACGCAGTATTTT. It specifies CAWSPGRGTDTQYF.

The J gene is TRBJ2-1, the V gene TRBV11-2, with a possible D match to TRBD2 (7 bases). Germline-derived CDR1 and CDR2 are SGHAT and FQNNGV. V was shortened by 2 bases and J by 7 bases, with 21 bases between the two germline ends. CDR3 length equals 17 residues. The CDR3 protein is CASSLILGGGGLNEQFF. CDR3 DNA: TGTGCCAGCAGCTTAATCCTCGGAGGGGGGGGCCTGAATGAGCAGTTCTTC.

The chain carries TRBV7-2 and TRBJ2-1; no clear D gene. The CDR3 covers 13 residues. Looked up from germline, CDR1 is SGHTA and CDR2 is FQGNSA. Deletions cut 4 bases from V and 5 bases from J, with 9 bases between. CDR3 residues: CASSSLSNNEQFF. CDR3 in DNA: TGTGCCAGCAGCTCCCTGTCCAACAATGAGCAGTTCTTC.

The V call is TRBV5-1, the J call TRBJ2-7; D might be TRBD2 (5 bases). The CDR3 covers 14 residues. Per germline, CDR1 SGHRS and CDR2 YFSETQ. V was cut by 4 bases and J by 2 bases, with 13 bases left in between. DNA of the CDR3: TGCGCCAGCAGCGTGGGCCCGGGAACCTACGAGCAGTACTTC. It translates to CASSVGPGTYEQYF.

This clone appeared once. CDR3 region: CASSPGRMTSSTDTQYF. Written as DNA, the CDR3 is TGTGCCAGCTCACCCGGACGGATGACCTCTAGCACAGATACGCAGTATTTT. The chain couples TRBV18 to TRBJ2-3; D not resolved. Trimming shortened V by 3 bases and J by 0 bases, and 16 bases separated the two germline ends. The germline V gene encodes CDR1 KGHSH and CDR2 LQKENI. The CDR3 runs to 17 residues.

This chain joins TRBV7-8 and TRBJ1-1; D ambiguous. From germline, CDR1 is SGHVS and CDR2 FQNEAQ. The CDR3 runs to 13 residues. With 1 base removed from V and 2 bases from J, the gap between germline ends came to 5 bases. The CDR3 loop reads CASSLEGNTEAFF. The DNA for the CDR3 is TGTGCCAGCAGCTTAGAGGGCAACACTGAAGCTTTCTTT.

The CDR3 loop reads CASSADRELSPLHF. DNA for the CDR3: TGTGCCAGCAGCGCAGACAGGGAACTTTCACCCCTCCACTTT. V is TRBV9 and J is TRBJ1-6, with 7 bases matching TRBD1. The V and J ends lost 3 bases and 9 bases, in that order; junction bases with no gene match: 6. The CDR3 length is 14 residues. Germline loops: CDR1 SGDLS, CDR2 YYNGEE.

A remark on this clone: The sample has other DNA sequences that encode this CDR3 too. The V call is TRBV4-1, the J call TRBJ2-5; D is unresolved. Deletions cut 0 bases from V and 6 bases from J, with 5 bases between. This CDR3 comprises 12 residues. Germline V CDR1 and CDR2: MGHRA, YSYEKL. The chain's CDR3 is CASSQDGQTQYF. CDR3 nucleotide sequence: TGCGCCAGCAGCCAAGATGGGCAGACCCAGTACTTC.

The chain recombines TRBV21-1 with TRBJ2-4; whether TRBD1, the table's D call, matches the DNA was not checked. TRBV21-1 is tagged as a pseudogene. The CDR3 has 21 residues. CDR3 coding DNA: TGTGCCAGCAGCAAAGAGAATAATACCGGGACAGGGTTCTCAGCCAAAAACATTCAGTACTTC. Translating it yields CASSKENNTGTGFSAKNIQYF.

This sequence joins TRBV4-2 and TRBJ1-5, with 10 bases aligning to TRBD1. CDR1 is LGHNA, CDR2 YNFKEQ, per germline. The CDR3 length is 15 residues. V gave up 4 bases and J gave up 5 bases; unmatched junction bases: 5. CDR3 loop: CASSRGTGADQPQHF. CDR3 nucleotide sequence: TGTGCCAGCAGCCGGGGGACAGGGGCCGATCAGCCCCAGCATTTT.

This chain joins TRBV7-9 and TRBJ2-7, with 14 bases fitting TRBD2. This CDR3 is 17 amino acids long. Germline values: CDR1 SEHNR, CDR2 FQNEAQ (reference sequence). V shed 1 base, J shed 0 bases, and the junction held 2 bases outside the gene matches. CDR3 loop: CASSLGGLAGGSYEQYF. DNA of the CDR3: TGTGCCAGCAGCTTAGGAGGACTAGCGGGGGGCTCCTACGAGCAGTACTTC.